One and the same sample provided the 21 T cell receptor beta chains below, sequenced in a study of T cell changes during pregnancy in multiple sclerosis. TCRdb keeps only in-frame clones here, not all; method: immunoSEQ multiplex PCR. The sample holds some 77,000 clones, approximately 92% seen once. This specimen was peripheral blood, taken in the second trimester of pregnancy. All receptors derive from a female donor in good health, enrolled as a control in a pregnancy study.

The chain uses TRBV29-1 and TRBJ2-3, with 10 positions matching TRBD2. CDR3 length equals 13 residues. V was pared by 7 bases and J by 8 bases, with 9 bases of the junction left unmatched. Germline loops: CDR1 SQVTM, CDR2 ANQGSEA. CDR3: CSAEAGGRSTQYF. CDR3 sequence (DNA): TGCAGCGCCGAAGCGGGGGGGCGGAGTACGCAGTATTTT.

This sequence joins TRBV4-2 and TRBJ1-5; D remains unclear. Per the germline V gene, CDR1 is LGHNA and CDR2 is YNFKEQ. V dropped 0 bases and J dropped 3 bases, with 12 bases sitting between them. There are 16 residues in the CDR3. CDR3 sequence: CASSQEASQSNQPQHF. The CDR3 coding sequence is TGTGCCAGCAGCCAAGAGGCCAGTCAGTCCAATCAGCCCCAGCATTTT.

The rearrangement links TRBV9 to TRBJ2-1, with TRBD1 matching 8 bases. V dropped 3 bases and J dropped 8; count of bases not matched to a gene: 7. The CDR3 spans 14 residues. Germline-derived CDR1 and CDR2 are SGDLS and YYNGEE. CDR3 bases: TGTGCCAGCAGCGCTTGGGACAGGAGGGATGAGCAGTTCTTC. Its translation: CASSAWDRRDEQFF. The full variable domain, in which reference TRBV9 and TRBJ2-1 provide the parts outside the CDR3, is DSGVTQTPKHLITATGQRVTLRCSPRSGDLSVYWYQQSLDQGLQFLIQYYNGEERAKGNILERFSAQQFPDLHSELNLSSLELGDSALYFCASSAWDRRDEQFFGPGTRLTVL.

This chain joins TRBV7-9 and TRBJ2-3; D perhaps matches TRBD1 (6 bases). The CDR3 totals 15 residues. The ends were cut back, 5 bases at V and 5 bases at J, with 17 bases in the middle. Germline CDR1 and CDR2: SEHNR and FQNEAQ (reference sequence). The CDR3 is CASSASGLGGDTQYF. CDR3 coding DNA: TGTGCCAGCAGCGCCTCAGGGTTAGGGGGAGATACGCAGTATTTT.

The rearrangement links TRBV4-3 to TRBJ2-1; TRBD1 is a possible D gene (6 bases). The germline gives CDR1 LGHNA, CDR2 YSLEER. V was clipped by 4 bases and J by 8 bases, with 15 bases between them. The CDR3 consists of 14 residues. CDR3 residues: CASSLQGMAHEQFF. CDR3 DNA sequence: TGCGCCAGCAGCCTACAGGGAATGGCCCATGAGCAGTTCTTC.

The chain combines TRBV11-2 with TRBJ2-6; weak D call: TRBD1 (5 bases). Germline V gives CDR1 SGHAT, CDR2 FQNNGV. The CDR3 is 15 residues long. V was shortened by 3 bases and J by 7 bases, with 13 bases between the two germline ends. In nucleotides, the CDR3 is TGTGCCAGCAGCTTTACAGGTTTAGGAGCCAACGTCCTGACTTTC. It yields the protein CASSFTGLGANVLTF.

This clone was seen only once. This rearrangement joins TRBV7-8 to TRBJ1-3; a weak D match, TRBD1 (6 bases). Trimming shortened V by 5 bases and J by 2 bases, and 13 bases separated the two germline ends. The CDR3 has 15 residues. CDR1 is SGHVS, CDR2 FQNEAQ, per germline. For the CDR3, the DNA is TGTGCCAGCAGCCCACAGGGATCCCCTGGAAACACCATATATTTT. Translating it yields CASSPQGSPGNTIYF. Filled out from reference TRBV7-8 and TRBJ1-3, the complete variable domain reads GAGVSQSPRYKVAKRGQDVALRCDPISGHVSLFWYQQALGQGPEFLTYFQNEAQLDKSGLPSDRFFAERPEGSVSTLKIQRTQQEDSAVYLCASSPQGSPGNTIYFGEGSWLTVV.

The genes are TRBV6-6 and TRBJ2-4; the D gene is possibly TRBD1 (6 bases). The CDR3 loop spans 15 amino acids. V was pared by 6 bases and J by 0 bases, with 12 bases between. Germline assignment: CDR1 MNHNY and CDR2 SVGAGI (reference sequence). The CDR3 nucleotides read TGTGCCAGCAGGGACAGTCTACTAGCCAAAAACATTCAGTACTTC. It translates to CASRDSLLAKNIQYF.

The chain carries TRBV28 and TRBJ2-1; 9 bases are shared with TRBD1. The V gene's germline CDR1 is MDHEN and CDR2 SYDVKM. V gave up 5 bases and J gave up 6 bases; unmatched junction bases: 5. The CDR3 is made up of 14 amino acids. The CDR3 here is CASSPGDRANEQFF. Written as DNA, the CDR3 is TGTGCCAGCAGTCCGGGGGACAGGGCCAATGAGCAGTTCTTC.

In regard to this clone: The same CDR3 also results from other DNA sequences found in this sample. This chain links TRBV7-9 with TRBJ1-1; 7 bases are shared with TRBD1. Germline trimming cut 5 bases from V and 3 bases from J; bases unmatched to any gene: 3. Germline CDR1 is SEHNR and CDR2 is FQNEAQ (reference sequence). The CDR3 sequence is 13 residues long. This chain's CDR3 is CASSPTGDTEAFF. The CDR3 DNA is TGTGCCAGCAGCCCTACAGGGGACACTGAAGCTTTCTTT.

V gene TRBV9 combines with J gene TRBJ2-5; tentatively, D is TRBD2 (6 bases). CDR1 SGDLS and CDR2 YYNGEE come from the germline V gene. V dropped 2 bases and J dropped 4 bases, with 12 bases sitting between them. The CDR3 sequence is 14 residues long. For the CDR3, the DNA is TGTGCCAGCAGCGTTGGTCCCGGGGGAGAGACCCAGTACTTC. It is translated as CASSVGPGGETQYF.

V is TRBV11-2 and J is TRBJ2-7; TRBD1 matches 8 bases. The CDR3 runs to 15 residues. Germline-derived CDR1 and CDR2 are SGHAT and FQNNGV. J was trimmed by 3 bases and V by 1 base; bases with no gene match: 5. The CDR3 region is CASSLVYRGDYEQYF. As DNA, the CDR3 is TGTGCCAGCAGCTTAGTATACAGGGGGGACTACGAGCAGTACTTC. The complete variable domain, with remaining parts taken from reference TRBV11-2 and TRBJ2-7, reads EAGVAQSPRYKIIEKRQSVAFWCNPISGHATLYWYQQILGQGPKLLIQFQNNGVVDDSQLPKDRFSAERLKGVDSTLKIQPAKLEDSAVYLCASSLVYRGDYEQYFGPGTRLTVT.

The CDR3 DNA follows: TGTGCCAGCAGCTTATGGGGGACAGGGTTCGCTGAAGCTTTCTTT. This gives the protein CASSLWGTGFAEAFF. The chain couples TRBV7-8 to TRBJ1-1, with 9 positions matching TRBD1. The CDR3 loop spans 15 amino acids. Germline CDR1 reads SGHVS; CDR2 reads FQNEAQ. V was clipped by 2 bases and J by 6 bases; unmatched bases: 7. The full variable domain, its missing parts supplied by reference TRBV7-8 and TRBJ1-1, is GAGVSQSPRYKVAKRGQDVALRCDPISGHVSLFWYQQALGQGPEFLTYFQNEAQLDKSGLPSDRFFAERPEGSVSTLKIQRTQQEDSAVYLCASSLWGTGFAEAFFGQGTRLTVV.

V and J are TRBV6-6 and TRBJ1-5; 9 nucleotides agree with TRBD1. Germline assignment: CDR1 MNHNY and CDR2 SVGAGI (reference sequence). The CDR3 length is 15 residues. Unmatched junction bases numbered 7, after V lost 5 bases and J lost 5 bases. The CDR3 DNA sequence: TGTGCCAGCAGTACGCCTCGGGACAGGGATCAGCCCCAGCATTTT. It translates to CASSTPRDRDQPQHF.

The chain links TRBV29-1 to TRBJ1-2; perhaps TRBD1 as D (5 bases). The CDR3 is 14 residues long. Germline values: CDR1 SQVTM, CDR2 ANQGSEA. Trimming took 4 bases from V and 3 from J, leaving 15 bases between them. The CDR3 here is CSVVPLETDYGYTF. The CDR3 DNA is TGCAGCGTTGTCCCTTTGGAGACAGACTATGGCTACACCTTC.

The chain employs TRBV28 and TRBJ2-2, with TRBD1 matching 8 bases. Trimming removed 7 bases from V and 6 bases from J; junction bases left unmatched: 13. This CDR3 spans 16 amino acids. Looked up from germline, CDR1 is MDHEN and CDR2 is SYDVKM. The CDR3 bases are TGTGCCAGCACCCCCTCCGGACAGGGTCGGCCCGGGGAGCTGTTTTTT. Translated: CASTPSGQGRPGELFF.

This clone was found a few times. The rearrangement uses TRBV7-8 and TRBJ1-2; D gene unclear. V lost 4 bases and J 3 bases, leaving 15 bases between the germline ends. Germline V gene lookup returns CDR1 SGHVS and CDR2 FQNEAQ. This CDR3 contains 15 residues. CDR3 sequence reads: CASSSSSGPYYGYTF. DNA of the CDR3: TGTGCCAGCAGCTCCTCAAGCGGCCCCTACTATGGCTACACCTTC.

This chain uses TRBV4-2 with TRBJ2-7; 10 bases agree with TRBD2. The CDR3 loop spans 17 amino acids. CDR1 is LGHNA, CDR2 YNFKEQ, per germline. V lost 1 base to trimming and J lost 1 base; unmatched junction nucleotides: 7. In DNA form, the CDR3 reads TGTGCCAGCAGCCAAGCGGGGTCGGGACTAGCGTCCTACGAGCAGTACTTC. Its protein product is CASSQAGSGLASYEQYF.

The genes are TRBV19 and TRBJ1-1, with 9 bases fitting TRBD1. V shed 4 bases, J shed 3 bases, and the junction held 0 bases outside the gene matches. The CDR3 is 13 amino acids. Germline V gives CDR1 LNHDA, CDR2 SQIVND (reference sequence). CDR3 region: CASSRDRDTEAFF. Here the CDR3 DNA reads TGTGCCAGTAGTAGGGACAGGGACACTGAAGCTTTCTTT.

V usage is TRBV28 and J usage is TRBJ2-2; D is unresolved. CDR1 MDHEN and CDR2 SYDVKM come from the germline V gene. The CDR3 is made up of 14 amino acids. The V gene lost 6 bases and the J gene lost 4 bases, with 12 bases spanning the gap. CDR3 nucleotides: TGTGCCAGCAGCCATCTCCGAGGCACCGGGGAGCTGTTTTTT. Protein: CASSHLRGTGELFF.

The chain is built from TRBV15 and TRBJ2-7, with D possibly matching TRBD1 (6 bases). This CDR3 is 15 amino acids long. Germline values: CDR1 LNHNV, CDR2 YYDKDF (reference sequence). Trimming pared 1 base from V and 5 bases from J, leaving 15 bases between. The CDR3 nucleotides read TGTGCCACCAGCAGAGGCCGACAGGACGCGGACGAGCAGTACTTC. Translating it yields CATSRGRQDADEQYF.